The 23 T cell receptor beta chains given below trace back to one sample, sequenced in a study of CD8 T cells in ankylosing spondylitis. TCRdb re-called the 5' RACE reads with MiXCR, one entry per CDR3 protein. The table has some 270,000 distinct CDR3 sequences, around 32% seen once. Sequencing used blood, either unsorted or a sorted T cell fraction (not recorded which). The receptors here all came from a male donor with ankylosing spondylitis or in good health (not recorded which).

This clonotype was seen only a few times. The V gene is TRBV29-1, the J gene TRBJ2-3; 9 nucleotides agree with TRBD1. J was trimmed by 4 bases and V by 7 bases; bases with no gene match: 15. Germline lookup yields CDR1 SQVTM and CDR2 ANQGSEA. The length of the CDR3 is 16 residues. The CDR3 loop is CSGETRTGESADTQYF. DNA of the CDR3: TGCAGCGGGGAAACGAGGACAGGGGAGTCGGCAGATACGCAGTATTTT.

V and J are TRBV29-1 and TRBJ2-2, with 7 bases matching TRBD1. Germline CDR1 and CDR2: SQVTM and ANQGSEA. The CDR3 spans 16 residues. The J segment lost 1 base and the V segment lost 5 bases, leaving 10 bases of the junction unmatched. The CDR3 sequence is CSVRDSVLMNTGELFF. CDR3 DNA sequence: TGCAGCGTTAGGGACAGCGTCCTAATGAACACCGGGGAGCTGTTTTTT.

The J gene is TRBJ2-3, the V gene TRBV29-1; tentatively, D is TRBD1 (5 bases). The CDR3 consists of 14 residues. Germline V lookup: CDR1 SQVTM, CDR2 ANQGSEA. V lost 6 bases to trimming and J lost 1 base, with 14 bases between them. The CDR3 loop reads CSVAFLGGTDTQYF. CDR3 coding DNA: TGCAGCGTCGCCTTTCTAGGGGGCACAGATACGCAGTATTTT.

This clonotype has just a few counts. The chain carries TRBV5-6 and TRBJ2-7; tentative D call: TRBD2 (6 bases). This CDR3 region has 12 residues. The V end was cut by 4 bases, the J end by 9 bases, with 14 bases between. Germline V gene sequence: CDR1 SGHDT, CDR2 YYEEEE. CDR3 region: CASSTPGGRQYF. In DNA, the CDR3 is TGTGCCAGCAGCACCCCCGGAGGGCGGCAGTACTTC.

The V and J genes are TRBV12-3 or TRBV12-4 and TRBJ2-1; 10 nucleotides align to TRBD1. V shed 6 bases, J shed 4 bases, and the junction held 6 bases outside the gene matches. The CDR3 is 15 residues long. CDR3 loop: CASSRGTGAYNEQFF. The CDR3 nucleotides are TGTGCCAGCAGCCGGGGGACAGGGGCTTACAATGAGCAGTTCTTC.

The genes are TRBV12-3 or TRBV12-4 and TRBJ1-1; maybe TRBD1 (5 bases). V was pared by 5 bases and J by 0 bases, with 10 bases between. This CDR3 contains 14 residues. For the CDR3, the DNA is TGTGCCAGCAGTCGGGGCAACTTGAACACTGAAGCTTTCTTT. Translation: CASSRGNLNTEAFF.

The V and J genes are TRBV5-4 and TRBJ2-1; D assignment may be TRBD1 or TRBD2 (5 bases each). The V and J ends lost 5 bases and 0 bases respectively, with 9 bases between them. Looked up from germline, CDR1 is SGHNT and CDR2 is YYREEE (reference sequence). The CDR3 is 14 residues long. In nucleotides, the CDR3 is TGTGCCAGCAGTCGGGACCACTCCTACAATGAGCAGTTCTTC. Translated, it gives CASSRDHSYNEQFF.

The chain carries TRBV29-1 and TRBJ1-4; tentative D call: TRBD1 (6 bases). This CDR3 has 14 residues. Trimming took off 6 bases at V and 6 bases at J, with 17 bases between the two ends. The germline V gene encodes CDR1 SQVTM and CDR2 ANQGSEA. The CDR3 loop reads CSVDTGHGDEKLFF. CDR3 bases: TGCAGCGTGGACACGGGACATGGGGATGAAAAACTGTTTTTT.

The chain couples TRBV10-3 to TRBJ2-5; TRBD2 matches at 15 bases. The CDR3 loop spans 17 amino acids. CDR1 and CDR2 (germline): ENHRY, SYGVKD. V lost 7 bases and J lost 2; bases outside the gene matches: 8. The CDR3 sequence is CAINEGLAGGRQETQYF. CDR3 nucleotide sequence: TGTGCCATCAACGAGGGACTAGCGGGGGGAAGACAAGAGACCCAGTACTTC.

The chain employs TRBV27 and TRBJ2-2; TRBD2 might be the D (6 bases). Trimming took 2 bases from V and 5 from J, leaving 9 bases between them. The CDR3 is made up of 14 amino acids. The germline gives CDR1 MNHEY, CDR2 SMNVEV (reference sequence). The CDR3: CASSLARGTGELFF. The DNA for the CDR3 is TGTGCCAGCAGTTTAGCCCGGGGGACCGGGGAGCTGTTTTTT.

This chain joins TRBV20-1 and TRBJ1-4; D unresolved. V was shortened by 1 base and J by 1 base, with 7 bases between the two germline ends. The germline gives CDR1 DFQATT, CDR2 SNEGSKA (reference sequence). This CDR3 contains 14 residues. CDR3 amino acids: CSARVLGTNEKLFF. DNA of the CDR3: TGCAGTGCTAGAGTGTTGGGAACTAATGAAAAACTGTTTTTT.

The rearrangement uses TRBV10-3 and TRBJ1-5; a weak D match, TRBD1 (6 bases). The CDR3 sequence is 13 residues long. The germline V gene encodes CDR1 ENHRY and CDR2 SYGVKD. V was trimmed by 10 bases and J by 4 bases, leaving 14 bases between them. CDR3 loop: CATGGQLNQPQHF. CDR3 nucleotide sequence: TGTGCCACGGGGGGGCAGTTGAATCAGCCCCAGCATTTT.

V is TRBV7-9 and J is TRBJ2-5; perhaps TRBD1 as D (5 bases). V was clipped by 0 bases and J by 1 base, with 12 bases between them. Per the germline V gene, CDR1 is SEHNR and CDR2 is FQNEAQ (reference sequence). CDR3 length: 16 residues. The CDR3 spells CASSLAQGSLQETQYF. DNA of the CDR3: TGTGCCAGCAGCTTAGCGCAGGGCTCCCTCCAAGAGACCCAGTACTTC.

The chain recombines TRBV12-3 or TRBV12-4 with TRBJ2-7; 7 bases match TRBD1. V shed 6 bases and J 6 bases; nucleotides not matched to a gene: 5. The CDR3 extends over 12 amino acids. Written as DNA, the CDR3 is TGTGCCAGCAGGAGCACAGGGGTCGAGCAGTACTTC. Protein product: CASRSTGVEQYF.

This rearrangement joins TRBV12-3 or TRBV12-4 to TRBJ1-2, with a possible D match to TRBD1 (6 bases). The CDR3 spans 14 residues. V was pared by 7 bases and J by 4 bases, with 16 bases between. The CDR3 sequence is CASNRGGGRYGYTF. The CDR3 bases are TGTGCCAGCAACCGAGGGGGAGGGCGCTATGGCTACACCTTC.

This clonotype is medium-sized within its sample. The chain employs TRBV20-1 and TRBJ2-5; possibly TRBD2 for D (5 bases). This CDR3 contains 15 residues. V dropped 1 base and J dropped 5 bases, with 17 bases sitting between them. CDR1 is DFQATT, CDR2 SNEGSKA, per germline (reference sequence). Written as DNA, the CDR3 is TGCAGTGCTAGAGGTCGCGGGTCAGAATGGGAGACCCAGTACTTC. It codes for CSARGRGSEWETQYF.

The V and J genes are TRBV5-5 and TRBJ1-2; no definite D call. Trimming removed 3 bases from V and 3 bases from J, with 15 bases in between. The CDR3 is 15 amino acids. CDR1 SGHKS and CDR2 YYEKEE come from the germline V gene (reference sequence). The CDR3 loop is CASSSLRTSDYGYTF. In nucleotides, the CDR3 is TGTGCCAGCAGCTCACTCCGGACGTCCGACTATGGCTACACCTTC.

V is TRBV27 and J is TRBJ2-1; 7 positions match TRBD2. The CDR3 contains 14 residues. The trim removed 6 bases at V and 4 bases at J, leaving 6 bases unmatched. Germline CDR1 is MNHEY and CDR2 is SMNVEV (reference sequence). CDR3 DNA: TGTGCCAGCAGACTGGGGGACTATTACAATGAGCAGTTCTTC. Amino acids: CASRLGDYYNEQFF.

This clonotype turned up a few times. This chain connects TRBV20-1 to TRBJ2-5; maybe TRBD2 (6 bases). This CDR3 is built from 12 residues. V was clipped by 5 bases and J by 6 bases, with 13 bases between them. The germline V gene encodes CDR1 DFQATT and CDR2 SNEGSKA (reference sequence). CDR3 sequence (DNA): TGCAGTGCTCATAGACTAGAGAAGACCCAGTACTTC. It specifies CSAHRLEKTQYF.

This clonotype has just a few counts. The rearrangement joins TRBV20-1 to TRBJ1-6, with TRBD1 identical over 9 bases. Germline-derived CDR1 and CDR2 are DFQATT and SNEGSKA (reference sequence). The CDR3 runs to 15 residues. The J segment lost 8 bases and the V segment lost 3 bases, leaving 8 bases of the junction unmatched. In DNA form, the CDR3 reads TGCAGTGCTAGGGGGACAGGGAAGGCCCATTCACCCCTCCACTTT. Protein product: CSARGTGKAHSPLHF.

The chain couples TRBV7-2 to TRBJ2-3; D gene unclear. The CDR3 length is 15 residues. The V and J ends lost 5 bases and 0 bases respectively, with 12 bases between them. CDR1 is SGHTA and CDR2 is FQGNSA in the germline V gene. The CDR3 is CASSRIIDSTDTQYF. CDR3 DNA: TGTGCCAGCAGCCGAATAATCGACAGCACAGATACGCAGTATTTT.

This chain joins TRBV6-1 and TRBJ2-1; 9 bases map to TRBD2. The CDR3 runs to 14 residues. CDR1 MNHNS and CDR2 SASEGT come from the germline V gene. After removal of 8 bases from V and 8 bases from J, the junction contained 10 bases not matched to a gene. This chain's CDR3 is CASGAGGPVDEQFF. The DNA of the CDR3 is TGTGCCAGCGGGGCGGGGGGGCCGGTAGATGAGCAGTTCTTC.

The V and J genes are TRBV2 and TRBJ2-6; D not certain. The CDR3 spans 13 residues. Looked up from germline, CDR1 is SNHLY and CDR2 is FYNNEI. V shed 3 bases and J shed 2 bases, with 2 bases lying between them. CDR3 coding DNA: TGTGCCAGCAGTGACACTGGGGCCAACGTCCTGACTTTC. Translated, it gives CASSDTGANVLTF.